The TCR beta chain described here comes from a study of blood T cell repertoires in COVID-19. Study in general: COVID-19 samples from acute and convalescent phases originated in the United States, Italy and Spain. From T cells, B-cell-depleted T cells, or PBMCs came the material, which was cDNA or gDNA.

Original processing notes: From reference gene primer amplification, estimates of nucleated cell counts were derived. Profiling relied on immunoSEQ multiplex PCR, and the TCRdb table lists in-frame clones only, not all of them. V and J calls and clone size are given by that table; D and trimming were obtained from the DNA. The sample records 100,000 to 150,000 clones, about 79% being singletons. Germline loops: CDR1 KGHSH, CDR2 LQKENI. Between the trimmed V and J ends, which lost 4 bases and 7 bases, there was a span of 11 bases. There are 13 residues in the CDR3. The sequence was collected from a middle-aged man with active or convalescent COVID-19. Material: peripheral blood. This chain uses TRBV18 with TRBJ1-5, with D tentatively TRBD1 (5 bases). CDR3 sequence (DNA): TGTGCCAGCTCACAGGGGCTGGAGCAGCCCCAGCATTTT. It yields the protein CASSQGLEQPQHF.